This T cell receptor beta chain was profiled in a study of shared clonotypes between healthy human individuals. Notes on the study in general: Deeper or shallower sequencing was expected to change how clonotypes are shared among donors. When naive CD4 clonotypes were compared across a few donors, about 4.8% were shared.

On this clone: Its target is unknown.

CD45RO-negative cells were positively selected for CCR7, leaving out terminally differentiated effector memory CD45RA+ cells. Adult donors, all healthy and HIV-negative, had no recent acute infections or vaccinations. Germline V gives CDR1 LNHDA, CDR2 SQIVND (reference sequence). The CDR3 has 14 residues. Trimming took 6 bases from V and 4 from J; bases not matched to a gene: 9. Profiled with immunoSEQ multiplex PCR; TCRdb holds only in-frame clones, not every one. The sample lists about 2 million clones, approximately 94% occurring once. The source material was naive CD8+ T cells sorted from blood. The TCR sequence derives from a man aged 18 to 35 in good health. This chain connects TRBV19 to TRBJ2-7, with 7 nucleotides matching TRBD2. CDR3: CASSPGLSTYEQYF. CDR3 in DNA: TGTGCCAGTAGCCCGGGACTATCCACTTACGAGCAGTACTTC.